These 27 T cell receptor beta chains came from one sample sequenced in a study of cytomegalovirus exposure and HLA in healthy donors. Amplification used 60 Vbeta primers and 13 Jbeta primers. Repertoires were generated with immunoSEQ multiplex PCR, while TCRdb's copy carries only in-frame clones and drops some. In the table there are 120,000 or so clones, about 66% of which are singletons. The source material was PBMCs. These receptors originate from a man aged 25-40 years in good health and CMV-seropositive.

The CDR3 sequence is CASTPLAGGLYNEQFF. As DNA, the CDR3 is TGTGCCAGCACGCCGCTAGCGGGAGGGCTCTACAATGAGCAGTTCTTC. V is TRBV27 and J is TRBJ2-1; 12 bases are shared with TRBD2. Unmatched junction bases numbered 7, after V lost 7 bases and J lost 3 bases. From germline, CDR1 is MNHEY and CDR2 SMNVEV (reference sequence). The CDR3 totals 16 residues.

This chain connects TRBV9 to TRBJ2-1; 7 nucleotides match TRBD1. The CDR3 loop spans 16 amino acids. Per germline, CDR1 SGDLS and CDR2 YYNGEE. The trim removed 0 bases at V and 0 bases at J, leaving 3 bases unmatched. This CDR3 reads CASSVAGGSSYNEQFF. As DNA, the CDR3 is TGTGCCAGCAGCGTAGCAGGGGGAAGCTCCTACAATGAGCAGTTCTTC. Together with reference TRBV9 and TRBJ2-1, the CDR3 gives the full variable domain: DSGVTQTPKHLITATGQRVTLRCSPRSGDLSVYWYQQSLDQGLQFLIQYYNGEERAKGNILERFSAQQFPDLHSELNLSSLELGDSALYFCASSVAGGSSYNEQFFGPGTRLTVL.

CDR3 in DNA: TGTGCCAGCAGCTTCCGGGACAGGGATCGTTCTGGCTACACCTTC. Translation: CASSFRDRDRSGYTF. The genes are TRBV5-4 and TRBJ1-2, with TRBD1 identical over 9 bases. The CDR3 totals 15 residues. Germline CDR1 reads SGHNT; CDR2 reads YYREEE (reference sequence). The ends lost 2 bases at V and 7 bases at J; junction bases unmatched: 9.

This clone was found a few times. The gene calls are TRBV7-2 and TRBJ2-2; D perhaps matches TRBD2 (6 bases). Germline CDR1 SGHTA, CDR2 FQGNSA. The CDR3 contains 15 residues. Trimming cost V 1 base and J 3 bases, with 9 bases left between them. CDR3 DNA: TGTGCCAGCAGCTTAGGGGGGACTTACACCGGGGAGCTGTTTTTT. It is translated as CASSLGGTYTGELFF. Complete variable domain (other parts from reference TRBV7-2 and TRBJ2-2): GAGVSQSPSNKVTEKGKDVELRCDPISGHTALYWYRQSLGQGLEFLIYFQGNSAPDKSGLPSDRFSAERTGGSVSTLTIQRTQQEDSAVYLCASSLGGTYTGELFFGEGSRLTVL.

The chain uses TRBV28 and TRBJ2-5; 8 bases agree with TRBD1. V shed 2 bases, J shed 6 bases, and the junction held 5 bases outside the gene matches. The CDR3 totals 14 residues. CDR1 and CDR2 from the germline V gene are MDHEN and SYDVKM. The CDR3 spells CASSLRQGAKTQYF. The CDR3 bases are TGTGCCAGCAGTTTAAGGCAGGGGGCGAAGACCCAGTACTTC.

The chain employs TRBV5-1 and TRBJ1-3; 9 bases line up with TRBD1. CDR1 is SGHRS and CDR2 is YFSETQ in the germline V gene. With 0 bases clipped from V and 4 bases from J, the junction kept 5 bases outside the gene matches. There are 16 residues in the CDR3. The CDR3 region is CASSLAGTGRGNTIYF. CDR3 nucleotide sequence: TGCGCCAGCAGCTTGGCCGGGACAGGGAGGGGAAACACCATATATTTT. Based on the CDR3 plus reference TRBV5-1 and TRBJ1-3, the full variable domain is KAGVTQTPRYLIKTRGQQVTLSCSPISGHRSVSWYQQTPGQGLQFLFEYFSETQRNKGNFPGRFSGRQFSNSRSEMNVSTLELGDSALYLCASSLAGTGRGNTIYFGEGSWLTVV.

This rearrangement joins TRBV4-1 to TRBJ1-5, with TRBD1 matching 9 bases. Per germline, CDR1 MGHRA and CDR2 YSYEKL. This CDR3 region has 18 residues. J was trimmed by 2 bases and V by 0 bases; bases with no gene match: 8. In DNA, the CDR3 is TGCGCCAGCAGCCAAGATTCAATAAGGACAGGGGGCAATCAGCCCCAGCATTTT. Translation: CASSQDSIRTGGNQPQHF.

The chain combines TRBV27 with TRBJ2-4; D possibly corresponds to TRBD2 (6 bases). Trimming shortened V by 5 bases and J by 7 bases, and 12 bases separated the two germline ends. This CDR3 is built from 13 residues. Germline V gene sequence: CDR1 MNHEY, CDR2 SMNVEV (reference sequence). CDR3 nucleotides: TGTGCCAGCAGTCCTTACGGAGGGAACATTCAGTACTTC. Translating gives CASSPYGGNIQYF.

V usage is TRBV6-5 and J usage is TRBJ2-2; 8 positions match TRBD1. This CDR3 is built from 14 residues. Trimming removed 6 bases from V and 5 bases from J; junction bases left unmatched: 5. CDR1 is MNHEY and CDR2 is SVGAGI in the germline V gene. The CDR3 DNA follows: TGTGCCAGCAGATACCAGGGGGCGACCGGGGAGCTGTTTTTT. Translated, it gives CASRYQGATGELFF.

The genes are TRBV15 and TRBJ2-1, with D perhaps TRBD1 (5 bases). From germline, CDR1 is LNHNV and CDR2 YYDKDF (reference sequence). V was cut by 1 base and J by 9 bases, with 10 bases left in between. The CDR3 has 13 amino acids. The CDR3 spells CATSRGRGGEQFF. DNA for the CDR3: TGTGCCACCAGCAGAGGAAGGGGCGGTGAGCAGTTCTTC.

The rearrangement links TRBV19 to TRBJ2-7; 8 bases match TRBD1. The CDR3 covers 12 residues. Trimming at V came to 8 bases and at J to 2 bases, leaving 2 bases not matched to a gene. Germline-derived CDR1 and CDR2 are LNHDA and SQIVND (reference sequence). The CDR3 sequence is CASGDRTYEQYF. CDR3 coding DNA: TGTGCCAGTGGGGACAGGACCTACGAGCAGTACTTC. Using reference TRBV19 and TRBJ2-7 for the parts outside the CDR3, the full variable domain is DGGITQSPKYLFRKEGQNVTLSCEQNLNHDAMYWYRQDPGQGLRLIYYSQIVNDFQKGDIAEGYSVSREKKESFPLTVTSAQKNPTAFYLCASGDRTYEQYFGPGTRLTVT.

The J gene is TRBJ2-6, the V gene TRBV29-1, with D tentatively TRBD1 (6 bases). Trimming stripped 6 bases from V and 0 bases from J, with 12 bases between. The CDR3 extends over 15 amino acids. Germline lookup yields CDR1 SQVTM and CDR2 ANQGSEA. The DNA of the CDR3 is TGCAGCGTGCTGGACAGCCCCTCTGGGGCCAACGTCCTGACTTTC. Translating it yields CSVLDSPSGANVLTF.

The chain carries TRBV19 and TRBJ2-5; weak D call: TRBD1 (6 bases). Trimming took off 9 bases at V and 2 bases at J, with 16 bases between the two ends. The CDR3 is 14 residues long. Germline CDR1 reads LNHDA; CDR2 reads SQIVND (reference sequence). CDR3 amino acids: CASRVTGWQETQYF. The CDR3 nucleotides are TGTGCCAGCCGGGTCACAGGGTGGCAAGAGACCCAGTACTTC.

CDR3 sequence (DNA): TGTGCCAGCAGCGTAGTGGGACAGGGGCCTGCTTTCTTT. Protein product: CASSVVGQGPAFF. The chain employs TRBV9 and TRBJ1-1, with TRBD1 matching 10 bases. The V gene end was trimmed by 0 bases and the J gene end by 11 bases; junction bases not matched to a gene: 4. In germline, CDR1 is SGDLS, CDR2 YYNGEE. The length of the CDR3 is 13 residues.

The rearrangement links TRBV7-2 to TRBJ2-7; 12 bases align to TRBD2. This CDR3 contains 15 residues. Germline CDR1 reads SGHTA; CDR2 reads FQGNSA. The trim removed 7 bases at V and 3 bases at J, leaving 7 bases unmatched. CDR3: CASNLLAGGNYEQYF. For the CDR3, the DNA is TGTGCCAGCAACCTACTAGCGGGGGGAAACTACGAGCAGTACTTC.

The chain links TRBV13 to TRBJ2-7; tentative D call: TRBD2 (6 bases). The CDR3 is 13 residues long. Deletions cut 4 bases from V and 3 bases from J, with 10 bases between. Germline V gene sequence: CDR1 PRHDT, CDR2 FYEKMQ (reference sequence). The CDR3 is CASSSGRDYEQYF. Written as DNA, the CDR3 is TGTGCCAGCAGCTCAGGGCGGGACTACGAGCAGTACTTC.

The V and J genes are TRBV7-2 and TRBJ2-7; 8 bases are shared with TRBD2. CDR1 SGHTA and CDR2 FQGNSA come from the germline V gene. CDR3 length equals 15 residues. The junction had 7 bases not matched to a gene; V was cut back by 5 bases and J by 1 base. CDR3 nucleotides: TGTGCCAGCAGCAATAGCGGGACGCGATCCTACGAGCAGTACTTC. It is translated as CASSNSGTRSYEQYF. The variable domain in full, with the rest retrieved from reference TRBV7-2 and TRBJ2-7, is GAGVSQSPSNKVTEKGKDVELRCDPISGHTALYWYRQSLGQGLEFLIYFQGNSAPDKSGLPSDRFSAERTGGSVSTLTIQRTQQEDSAVYLCASSNSGTRSYEQYFGPGTRLTVT.

The chain recombines TRBV7-2 with TRBJ2-1; 12 bases line up with TRBD2. The CDR3 extends over 15 amino acids. Germline V gives CDR1 SGHTA, CDR2 FQGNSA. V lost 7 bases and J lost 4; bases outside the gene matches: 5. The CDR3 loop reads CASIRGLAGYNEQFF. CDR3 in DNA: TGTGCCAGCATCCGGGGACTAGCGGGTTACAATGAGCAGTTCTTC.

The genes are TRBV6-6 and TRBJ1-6, with unresolved D. Deletions cut 2 bases from V and 9 bases from J, with 11 bases between. Germline V gene sequence: CDR1 MNHNY, CDR2 SVGAGI (reference sequence). The CDR3 runs to 14 residues. The chain's CDR3 is CASSYPLSGSPLHF. Here the CDR3 DNA reads TGTGCCAGCAGTTACCCCCTTTCGGGTTCACCCCTCCACTTT.

The chain links TRBV5-1 to TRBJ2-3; possibly TRBD1 for D (6 bases). Germline CDR1 SGHRS, CDR2 YFSETQ. V dropped 1 base and J dropped 4 bases, with 13 bases sitting between them. The length of the CDR3 is 15 residues. The CDR3 DNA is TGCGCCAGCAGCTTGTTGTTAGAGGGGGCAGATACGCAGTATTTT. Its protein product is CASSLLLEGADTQYF.

This clone was observed a few times. The chain recombines TRBV19 with TRBJ2-3; 8 bases fit TRBD2. The CDR3 has 14 amino acids. After removal of 3 bases from V and 1 base from J, the junction contained 0 bases not matched to a gene. From germline, CDR1 is LNHDA and CDR2 SQIVND (reference sequence). The CDR3 DNA is TGTGCCAGTAGTATGCGGGAGGGCACAGATACGCAGTATTTT. Translation: CASSMREGTDTQYF.

This chain connects TRBV21-1 to TRBJ2-4; the D call of TRBD2 is as the table states it, not checked on the DNA. TRBV21-1 is a pseudogene segment. This CDR3 region has 17 residues. CDR3 region: CASSKGRPGEWGNIQYF. In DNA, the CDR3 is TGTGCCAGCAGCAAAGGCCGCCCTGGGGAGTGGGGAAACATTCAGTACTTC.

The V call is TRBV4-2, the J call TRBJ2-2, with a weak D call TRBD1 (6 bases). Deletions cut 2 bases from V and 1 base from J, with 17 bases between. The CDR3 totals 18 residues. CDR1 is LGHNA and CDR2 is YNFKEQ in the germline V gene. CDR3 in amino acids: CASSQPWGGQRNTGELFF. The DNA of the CDR3 is TGTGCCAGCAGCCAACCTTGGGGCGGACAGCGGAACACCGGGGAGCTGTTTTTT.

The chain employs TRBV5-4 and TRBJ2-1; 11 nucleotides match TRBD2. The CDR3 is 16 residues long. V shed 0 bases, J shed 7 bases, and the junction held 6 bases outside the gene matches. Germline V gene data show CDR1 as SGHNT and CDR2 as YYREEE (reference sequence). CDR3 sequence: CASSLVSGRAGNEQFF. The CDR3 DNA reads as TGTGCCAGCAGCTTGGTTAGCGGGAGGGCGGGAAATGAGCAGTTCTTC.

The chain has TRBV7-2 and TRBJ1-4, with TRBD1 matching 8 bases. The CDR3 is 15 amino acids. V gave up 7 bases and J gave up 3 bases; unmatched junction bases: 7. Per the germline V gene, CDR1 is SGHTA and CDR2 is FQGNSA. This CDR3 is CASTPGQVPNEKLFF. The DNA of the CDR3 is TGTGCCAGCACCCCGGGACAGGTCCCTAATGAAAAACTGTTTTTT.

V gene TRBV7-6 combines with J gene TRBJ2-3; 8 positions match TRBD2. The germline gives CDR1 SGHVS, CDR2 FNYEAQ. The J segment lost 4 bases and the V segment lost 5 bases, leaving 11 bases of the junction unmatched. The CDR3 has 16 amino acids. The CDR3 here is CASSLGPRGGSDTQYF. In nucleotides, the CDR3 is TGTGCCAGCAGCCTCGGGCCTCGGGGGGGTTCAGATACGCAGTATTTT. Filled out from reference TRBV7-6 and TRBJ2-3, the complete variable domain reads GAGVSQSPRYKVTKRGQDVALRCDPISGHVSLYWYRQALGQGPEFLTYFNYEAQQDKSGLPNDRFSAERPEGSISTLTIQRTEQRDSAMYRCASSLGPRGGSDTQYFGPGTRLTVL.

This sequence joins TRBV5-4 and TRBJ2-4, with 10 bases fitting TRBD1. The CDR3 totals 19 residues. Germline V CDR1 and CDR2: SGHNT, YYREEE (reference sequence). The ends lost 3 bases at V and 1 base at J; junction bases unmatched: 13. As DNA, the CDR3 is TGTGCCAGCAGCTCCCAGCCGGGACAGGGGAGAGGGGCCAAAAACATTCAGTACTTC. Residues: CASSSQPGQGRGAKNIQYF.